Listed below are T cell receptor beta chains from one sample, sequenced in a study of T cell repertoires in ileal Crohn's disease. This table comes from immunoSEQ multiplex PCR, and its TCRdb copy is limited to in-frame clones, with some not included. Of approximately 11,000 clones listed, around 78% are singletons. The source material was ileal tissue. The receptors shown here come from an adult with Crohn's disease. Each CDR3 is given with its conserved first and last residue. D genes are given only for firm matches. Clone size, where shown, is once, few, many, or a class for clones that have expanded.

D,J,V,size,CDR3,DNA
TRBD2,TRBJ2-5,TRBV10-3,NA,CAISLRERETQYF,TGTGCCATCTCGTTGCGGGAGAGAGAGACCCAGTACTTC
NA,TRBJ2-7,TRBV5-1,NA,CASSLRRDTYEQYF,TGCGCCAGCAGCTTACGCAGGGATACCTACGAGCAGTACTTC
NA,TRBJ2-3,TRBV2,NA,CASSIRRFTDTQYF,TGTGCCAGCAGTATACGCAGGTTCACAGATACGCAGTATTTT
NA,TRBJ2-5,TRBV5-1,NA,CASSTSGRETQYF,TGCGCCAGCAGCACAAGCGGACGAGAGACCCAGTACTTC
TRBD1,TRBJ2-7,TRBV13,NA,CASSFRGGFSSYEQYF,TGTGCCAGCAGCTTCAGAGGGGGCTTCAGCTCCTACGAGCAGTACTTC
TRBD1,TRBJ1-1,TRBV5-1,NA,CASSLGLTGGTEAFF,TGCGCCAGCAGCTTGGGGTTGACAGGGGGCACTGAAGCTTTCTTT
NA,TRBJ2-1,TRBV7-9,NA,CASSLPFNNEQFF,TGTGCCAGCAGCTTACCCTTTAACAATGAGCAGTTCTTC
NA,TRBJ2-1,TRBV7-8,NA,CASSLERSEHNEQFF,TGTGCCAGCAGCTTAGAGAGGTCAGAGCACAATGAGCAGTTCTTC
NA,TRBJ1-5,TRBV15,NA,CATSRDGGSSWEPQHF,TGTGCCACCAGCAGAGATGGGGGGTCATCTTGGGAGCCCCAGCATTTT
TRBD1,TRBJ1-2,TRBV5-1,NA,CASSIGQGAGGYTF,TGCGCCAGCAGCATCGGACAGGGGGCTGGAGGCTACACCTTC
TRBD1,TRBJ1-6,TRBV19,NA,CASSQTDRAYNSPLHF,TGTGCCAGTAGCCAGACGGACAGGGCCTATAATTCACCCCTCCACTTT
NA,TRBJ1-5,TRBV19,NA,CASSIGLVGGGNQPQHF,TGTGCCAGTAGTATTGGGCTGGTCGGGGGGGGGAATCAGCCCCAGCATTTT
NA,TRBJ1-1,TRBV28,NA,CASSPPSTVKNTEAFF,TGTGCCAGCAGTCCTCCCTCGACAGTCAAGAACACTGAAGCTTTCTTT
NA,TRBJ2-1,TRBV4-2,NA,CASSHMNEQFF,TGTGCCAGCAGCCACATGAATGAGCAGTTCTTC
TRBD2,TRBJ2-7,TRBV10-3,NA,CAIREGLAGNYEQYF,TGTGCCATTCGAGAGGGGCTAGCGGGGAACTACGAGCAGTACTTC
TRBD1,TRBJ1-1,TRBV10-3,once,CAISGNQGAERAFF,TGTGCCATCAGTGGGAATCAGGGGGCCGAGCGAGCTTTCTTT
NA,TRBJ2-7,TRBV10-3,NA,CAASASVSYEQYF,TGTGCCGCCTCGGCTAGCGTCTCCTACGAGCAGTACTTC
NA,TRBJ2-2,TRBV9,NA,CASSVGPGPEAGELFF,TGTGCCAGCAGCGTAGGTCCGGGTCCGGAGGCCGGGGAGCTGTTTTTT
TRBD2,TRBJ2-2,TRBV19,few,CASSANPSGGAQGELFF,TGTGCCAGTAGTGCCAATCCTAGCGGGGGGGCCCAGGGGGAGCTGTTTTTT
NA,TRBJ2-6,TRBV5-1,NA,CASSSRGSAAAGANVLTF,TGCGCCAGCAGCAGCCGAGGCAGTGCGGCAGCTGGGGCCAACGTCCTGACTTTC
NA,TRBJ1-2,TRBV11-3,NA,CASSLDAAGGYGYTF,TGTGCCAGCAGCTTAGACGCCGCGGGAGGATATGGCTACACCTTC
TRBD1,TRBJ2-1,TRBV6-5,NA,CASSYSGQGNNEQFF,TGTGCCAGCAGTTATTCGGGACAGGGTAATAATGAGCAGTTCTTC
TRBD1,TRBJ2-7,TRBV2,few,CASISGAGGGEQYF,TGTGCCAGCATCTCGGGGGCAGGGGGCGGCGAGCAGTACTTC
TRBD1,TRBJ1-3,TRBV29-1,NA,CSAAGFDRDRSGNTIYF,TGCAGCGCCGCTGGCTTCGACAGGGATCGATCTGGAAACACCATATATTTT
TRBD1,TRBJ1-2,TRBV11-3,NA,CASSYTGEMSGYTF,TGTGCCAGCAGCTACACAGGGGAAATGAGTGGCTACACCTTC
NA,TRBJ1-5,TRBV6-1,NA,CASRGERDQPQHF,TGTGCCAGCAGAGGGGAAAGGGATCAGCCCCAGCATTTT
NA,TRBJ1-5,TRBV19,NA,CASSIESGWSGPQHF,TGTGCCAGTAGTATCGAGTCCGGATGGAGTGGGCCCCAGCATTTT
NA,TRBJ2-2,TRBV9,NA,CASSVGGGANTGELFF,TGTGCCAGCAGCGTAGGGGGCGGGGCGAACACCGGGGAGCTGTTTTTT
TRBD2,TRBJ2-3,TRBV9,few,CASSVVAGGSTDTQYF,TGTGCCAGCAGCGTAGTAGCGGGGGGTAGCACAGATACGCAGTATTTT
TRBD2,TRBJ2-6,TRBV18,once,CASSPPGSGGSGANVLTF,TGTGCCAGCTCACCTCCCGGAAGCGGGGGGTCTGGGGCCAACGTCCTGACTTTC
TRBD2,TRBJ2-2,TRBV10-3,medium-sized,CAISEIAGATGTGELFF,TGTGCCATCAGTGAAATAGCGGGGGCCACCGGAACCGGGGAGCTGTTTTTT
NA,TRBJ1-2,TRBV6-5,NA,CASSYLGQNYGYTF,TGTGCCAGCAGTTACCTCGGACAGAACTATGGCTACACCTTC
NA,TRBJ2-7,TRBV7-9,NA,CASSILEQGNEQYF,TGTGCCAGCAGCATTTTGGAGCAGGGGAACGAGCAGTACTTC
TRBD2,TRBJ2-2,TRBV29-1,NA,CSVDRGDTGELFF,TGCAGCGTTGACCGGGGGGACACCGGGGAGCTGTTTTTT
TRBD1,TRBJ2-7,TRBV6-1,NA,CASRAGTGTYEQYF,TGTGCCAGCAGGGCCGGGACAGGGACCTACGAGCAGTACTTC
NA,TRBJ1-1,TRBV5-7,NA,CASNPTWGGEWVMNTEAFF,TGTGCCAGCAACCCCACCTGGGGGGGGGAGTGGGTGATGAACACTGAAGCTTTCTTT
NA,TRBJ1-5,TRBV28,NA,CASSLGQGQISNQPQHF,TGTGCCAGCAGTTTGGGGCAGGGTCAAATCAGCAATCAGCCCCAGCATTTT
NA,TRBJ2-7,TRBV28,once,CASSLQAYSYEQYF,TGTGCCAGCAGTTTACAGGCTTACTCCTACGAGCAGTACTTC
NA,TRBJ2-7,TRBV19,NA,CASSTDQGYPDEQYF,TGTGCCAGTAGTACAGATCAGGGGTACCCGGACGAGCAGTACTTC
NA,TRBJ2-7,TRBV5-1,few,CASSWGPEGEQYF,TGCGCCAGCAGCTGGGGTCCAGAGGGCGAGCAGTACTTC
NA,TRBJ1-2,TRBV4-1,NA,CASSQGQPYGYTF,TGCGCCAGCAGCCAAGGACAGCCCTATGGCTACACCTTC
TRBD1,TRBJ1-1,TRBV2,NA,CASRGQGGTEAFF,TGTGCCAGCAGGGGACAGGGAGGGACTGAAGCTTTCTTT